Presented here are 32 T cell receptor beta chains from one specimen sequenced in a study of OX40 agonist ivuxolimab in advanced cancers. This table comes from immunoSEQ multiplex PCR, and its TCRdb copy is limited to in-frame clones, with some not included. The data hold 45,000 to 65,000 clones, with roughly four fifths observed a single time. Sequenced here: CD4+ or CD8+ T cells sorted from blood, sampled in a trial of the OX40 agonist ivuxolimab. The origin of the receptors is an adult with an advanced solid tumor such as melanoma, head and neck, liver or kidney cancer.

This CDR3 reads CASSGQGNAEAFF. The CDR3 DNA reads TGTGCCAGCAGCGGACAGGGAAACGCTGAAGCTTTCTTT. This chain uses TRBV6-5 with TRBJ1-1, with 8 bases lining up with TRBD1. CDR3 length equals 13 residues. V was clipped by 6 bases and J by 6 bases; unmatched bases: 6. Germline assignment: CDR1 MNHEY and CDR2 SVGAGI.

The chain joins TRBV5-6 to TRBJ1-3; D is unclear. V lost 5 bases to trimming and J lost 4 bases, with 13 bases between them. Germline V gives CDR1 SGHDT, CDR2 YYEEEE. This CDR3 spans 14 amino acids. The CDR3 nucleotides read TGTGCCAGCAGAAATATGCGATCGGGAAACACCATATATTTT. Translated, it gives CASRNMRSGNTIYF.

V gene TRBV6-1 combines with J gene TRBJ1-5; 7 bases map to TRBD1. V shed 5 bases, J shed 0 bases, and the junction held 4 bases outside the gene matches. The CDR3 contains 15 residues. Germline V gene data show CDR1 as MNHNS and CDR2 as SASEGT. The CDR3 DNA follows: TGTGCCAGCAGTAGGGGGCAGGGTAGCAATCAGCCCCAGCATTTT. Protein: CASSRGQGSNQPQHF.

This chain uses TRBV5-4 with TRBJ2-3, with no clear D. Trimming left V 4 bases short and J 2 bases short, with 11 bases between. Looked up from germline, CDR1 is SGHNT and CDR2 is YYREEE (reference sequence). This CDR3 region has 14 residues. CDR3 loop: CASSRMGNTDTQYF. The CDR3 region has the DNA TGTGCCAGCAGCCGGATGGGAAACACAGATACGCAGTATTTT. Together with reference TRBV5-4 and TRBJ2-3, the CDR3 gives the full variable domain: ETGVTQSPTHLIKTRGQQVTLRCSSQSGHNTVSWYQQALGQGPQFIFQYYREEENGRGNFPPRFSGLQFPNYSSELNVNALELDDSALYLCASSRMGNTDTQYFGPGTRLTVL.

By sample fraction, this clone is medium-sized (0.01 to 0.1%). This chain links TRBV7-9 with TRBJ1-5; 8 nucleotides agree with TRBD1. Germline V gene sequence: CDR1 SEHNR, CDR2 FQNEAQ (reference sequence). This CDR3 spans 14 amino acids. V lost 3 bases and J lost 6; bases outside the gene matches: 4. This CDR3 is CASSLTGETQPQHF. CDR3 bases: TGTGCCAGCAGCTTGACAGGGGAAACTCAGCCCCAGCATTTT.

This chain joins TRBV27 and TRBJ2-7, with unresolved D. Deletions cut 3 bases from V and 3 bases from J, with 3 bases between. Germline CDR1 MNHEY, CDR2 SMNVEV (reference sequence). The CDR3 is 11 residues long. The CDR3 DNA follows: TGTGCCAGCAGTTTTCGCTACGAGCAGTACTTC. It specifies CASSFRYEQYF.

The CDR3 nucleotides read TGTGCCAGCAGCTTAGGTGCCGGACACTATACCGGGGAGCTGTTTTTT. Its protein is CASSLGAGHYTGELFF. V is TRBV7-2 and J is TRBJ2-2; D is perhaps TRBD1 (5 bases). The germline V gene encodes CDR1 SGHTA and CDR2 FQGNSA. This CDR3 contains 16 residues. The ends were cut back, 1 base at V and 5 bases at J, with 14 bases in the middle.

The chain combines TRBV28 with TRBJ1-1; D perhaps matches TRBD1 (5 bases). Germline lookup yields CDR1 MDHEN and CDR2 SYDVKM. The length of the CDR3 is 15 residues. Trimming took 7 bases from V and 2 from J, leaving 17 bases between them. CDR3 nucleotide sequence: TGTGCCAGCACCGGAAGCGGCAGGGTTAACACTGAAGCTTTCTTT. Translation gives CASTGSGRVNTEAFF.

This clone was found a few times. V gene TRBV29-1 combines with J gene TRBJ2-6; D is ambiguous. The CDR3 sequence is 14 residues long. The ends were cut back, 4 bases at V and 0 bases at J, with 7 bases in the middle. The germline CDR1 and CDR2 sequences are SQVTM and ANQGSEA. CDR3 DNA sequence: TGCAGCGTTGTACAGATCTCTGGGGCCAACGTCCTGACTTTC. Translated, it gives CSVVQISGANVLTF.

The chain has TRBV6-5 and TRBJ1-2; TRBD1 might be the D (5 bases). The CDR3 covers 15 residues. V shed 5 bases and J shed 1 base, with 14 bases lying between them. Germline CDR1 reads MNHEY; CDR2 reads SVGAGI. In nucleotides, the CDR3 is TGTGCCAGCAGTCCCAGACAGCTAAATAACTATGGCTACACCTTC. This encodes CASSPRQLNNYGYTF.

This clone came up once. V usage is TRBV6-1 and J usage is TRBJ2-6; D is uncertain. The CDR3 consists of 17 residues. Trimming took 2 bases from V and 0 from J, leaving 11 bases between them. CDR1 MNHNS and CDR2 SASEGT come from the germline V gene. This CDR3 reads CASSESGVFSGANVLTF. Here the CDR3 DNA reads TGTGCCAGCAGTGAATCCGGCGTTTTCTCTGGGGCCAACGTCCTGACTTTC.

This sequence joins TRBV5-4 and TRBJ2-2, with TRBD2 matching 12 bases. CDR3 size: 16 residues. Germline-derived CDR1 and CDR2 are SGHNT and YYREEE (reference sequence). The V and J ends lost 5 bases and 6 bases, in that order; junction bases with no gene match: 8. The CDR3 DNA is TGTGCCAGCAGGCGTACTAGCGGGGGGAGGCCCGGGGAGCTGTTTTTT. Translated, it gives CASRRTSGGRPGELFF.

This clone was recorded only once. The V and J genes are TRBV6-1 and TRBJ1-5; D gene unclear. Germline loops: CDR1 MNHNS, CDR2 SASEGT. There are 12 residues in the CDR3. V was trimmed by 3 bases and J by 3 bases, leaving 3 bases between them. CDR3 residues: CASSDPNQPQHF. The CDR3 DNA reads as TGTGCCAGCAGTGATCCCAATCAGCCCCAGCATTTT.

This chain connects TRBV11-2 to TRBJ2-1; 10 bases line up with TRBD1. Germline-derived CDR1 and CDR2 are SGHAT and FQNNGV. The CDR3 consists of 16 residues. The ends lost 0 bases at V and 6 bases at J; junction bases unmatched: 5. CDR3 sequence (DNA): TGTGCCAGCAGCTTAGATTTAGGGACAGGGGTCAATGAGCAGTTCTTC. Its protein product is CASSLDLGTGVNEQFF.

This clone was observed a few times. The V and J genes are TRBV6-5 and TRBJ2-2; a possible D gene is TRBD2 (5 bases). Germline CDR1 is MNHEY and CDR2 is SVGAGI. Trimming took 0 bases from V and 6 from J, leaving 11 bases between them. This CDR3 has 15 amino acids. CDR3 protein: CASSYSNSVAGELFF. In DNA, the CDR3 is TGTGCCAGCAGTTACTCTAATAGCGTCGCCGGGGAGCTGTTTTTT.

V and J are TRBV19 and TRBJ1-6; TRBD1 is a possible D gene (5 bases). CDR1 is LNHDA, CDR2 SQIVND, per germline (reference sequence). Trimming cost V 3 bases and J 9 bases, with 6 bases left between them. The CDR3 covers 12 residues. The CDR3: CASSIGGSPLHF. CDR3 sequence (DNA): TGTGCCAGTAGTATTGGGGGTTCACCCCTCCACTTT.

The chain couples TRBV29-1 to TRBJ2-2; TRBD1 might be the D (5 bases). Looked up from germline, CDR1 is SQVTM and CDR2 is ANQGSEA. V lost 7 bases and J 1 base, leaving 13 bases between the germline ends. This CDR3 spans 14 amino acids. This CDR3 is CSARRTLNTGELFF. In DNA form, the CDR3 reads TGCAGCGCCAGAAGGACACTGAACACCGGGGAGCTGTTTTTT.

CDR3 amino acids: CASSPLEGENQPQHF. CDR3 bases: TGTGCCAGCAGTCCGCTGGAGGGTGAGAATCAGCCCCAGCATTTT. The rearrangement links TRBV6-5 to TRBJ1-5; D gene ambiguous. CDR3 length: 15 residues. Trimming stripped 5 bases from V and 4 bases from J, with 15 bases between. CDR1 and CDR2 (germline): MNHEY, SVGAGI.

The chain couples TRBV6-1 to TRBJ2-7, with 8 bases that match TRBD1. V gave up 7 bases and J gave up 4 bases; unmatched junction bases: 6. Per germline, CDR1 MNHNS and CDR2 SASEGT. This CDR3 is 13 amino acids long. CDR3 nucleotide sequence: TGTGCCAGCACTGCAGGGGGCGCGTACGAGCAGTACTTC. Translating gives CASTAGGAYEQYF.

V is TRBV28 and J is TRBJ2-1; 7 nucleotides align to TRBD1. After removal of 5 bases from V and 5 bases from J, the junction contained 12 bases not matched to a gene. Germline CDR1 and CDR2: MDHEN and SYDVKM. There are 16 residues in the CDR3. The DNA of the CDR3 is TGTGCCAGCAGTCCCACAGGGGTTTCTGAGAACAATGAGCAGTTCTTC. It is translated as CASSPTGVSENNEQFF. The complete variable domain, with remaining parts taken from reference TRBV28 and TRBJ2-1, reads DVKVTQSSRYLVKRTGEKVFLECVQDMDHENMFWYRQDPGLGLRLIYFSYDVKMKEKGDIPEGYSVSREKKERFSLILESASTNQTSMYLCASSPTGVSENNEQFFGPGTRLTVL.

This chain links TRBV7-9 with TRBJ2-7; 9 bases agree with TRBD1. The CDR3 contains 17 residues. With V trimmed by 1 base and J by 0 bases, 7 bases remained unmatched. CDR1 SEHNR and CDR2 FQNEAQ come from the germline V gene (reference sequence). DNA of the CDR3: TGTGCCAGCAGCTTAGGGACAGGGGCTCCGATCTCCTACGAGCAGTACTTC. This sequence encodes CASSLGTGAPISYEQYF.

The chain links TRBV12-2 to TRBJ1-3. TRBV12-2 is termed a pseudogene. The CDR3 has 16 residues. CDR3 sequence reads: CASRLGAEESGNTIYF. The CDR3, as DNA: TGTGCAAGTCGCTTAGGGGCCGAGGAGTCCGGAAACACCATATATTTT.

V usage is TRBV7-9 and J usage is TRBJ2-1; a possible D gene is TRBD2 (5 bases). CDR1 is SEHNR and CDR2 is FQNEAQ in the germline V gene (reference sequence). V dropped 1 base and J dropped 6 bases, with 13 bases sitting between them. CDR3 length: 15 residues. Written as DNA, the CDR3 is TGTGCCAGCAGCTTAGGGACTCCTTCCGGCAATGAGCAGTTCTTC. Encoded protein: CASSLGTPSGNEQFF.

The chain employs TRBV30 and TRBJ1-2; D may be TRBD1 (5 bases). This CDR3 has 15 amino acids. Germline CDR1 is GTSNPN and CDR2 is SVGIG (reference sequence). Trimming removed 4 bases at V and 4 bases at J, with 19 bases between. The CDR3 DNA is TGTGCCTGGATTCCCCTACGGGGCTGTGGCTATGGCTACACCTTC. Translated, it gives CAWIPLRGCGYGYTF.

The rearrangement links TRBV5-1 to TRBJ1-1; D is uncertain. Trimming removed 4 bases at V and 4 bases at J, with 14 bases between. The CDR3 has 14 residues. From germline, CDR1 is SGHRS and CDR2 YFSETQ. The CDR3 sequence is CASSPTPGPTEAFF. The DNA of the CDR3 is TGCGCCAGCAGCCCTACACCAGGACCCACTGAAGCTTTCTTT.

The CDR3 nucleotides read TGCGCCAGCAGCTCTCAGGGGACAGGGGTAGATACGCAGTATTTT. Translation: CASSSQGTGVDTQYF. The rearrangement uses TRBV5-1 and TRBJ2-3; 10 bases map to TRBD1. Germline V gives CDR1 SGHRS, CDR2 YFSETQ. The CDR3 consists of 15 residues. V was clipped by 3 bases and J by 5 bases; unmatched bases: 6.

This clone was observed once. The genes are TRBV7-3 and TRBJ2-3, with D maybe TRBD2 (6 bases). V lost 5 bases and J 1 base, leaving 13 bases between the germline ends. Germline CDR1 reads SGHTA; CDR2 reads FQGTGA. The CDR3 sequence is 15 residues long. The CDR3: CASSAPERGTDTQYF. DNA for the CDR3: TGTGCCAGCAGCGCTCCCGAGCGGGGCACAGATACGCAGTATTTT.

The V and J genes are TRBV7-8 and TRBJ2-7, with D perhaps being TRBD1 or TRBD2 (6 bases each). The germline V gene has CDR1 SGHVS and CDR2 FQNEAQ. The length of the CDR3 is 15 residues. The V gene lost 4 bases and the J gene lost 1 base, with 14 bases spanning the gap. Here the CDR3 DNA reads TGTGCCAGCAGCTCGCGGAGGGGGAATTCCTACGAGCAGTACTTC. It yields the protein CASSSRRGNSYEQYF.

The chain has TRBV21-1 and TRBJ1-1. TRBV21-1 is a known pseudogene. The CDR3 is 16 residues long. In nucleotides, the CDR3 is TGTGCCAGCAGCACCCGGCGTTTTGAAAGAAACACTGAAGCTTTCTTT. Translated: CASSTRRFERNTEAFF.

The chain links TRBV7-2 to TRBJ1-4; 7 bases match TRBD1. Germline values: CDR1 SGHTA, CDR2 FQGNSA. V shed 7 bases, J shed 6 bases, and the junction held 11 bases outside the gene matches. This CDR3 contains 15 residues. The DNA for the CDR3 is TGTGCCAGCACCCTATCTTGGGGACAGTATGAAAAACTGTTTTTT. Translated: CASTLSWGQYEKLFF.

In this sample, this clone is medium-sized. Within the sample, other DNA sequences also encode this same CDR3. The chain links TRBV2 to TRBJ1-5; a weak D match, TRBD1 (6 bases). Trimming shortened V by 6 bases and J by 0 bases, and 9 bases separated the two germline ends. Germline loops: CDR1 SNHLY, CDR2 FYNNEI. The CDR3 consists of 14 residues. The CDR3 nucleotides read TGTGCCAGCAGGCGGGACATTAGCAATCAGCCCCAGCATTTT. This gives the protein CASRRDISNQPQHF.

CDR3 region: CASSEADKKTDTQYF. CDR3 nucleotides: TGTGCCAGCAGTGAAGCCGATAAAAAGACAGATACGCAGTATTTT. The chain recombines TRBV6-1 with TRBJ2-3; D is uncertain. Trimming took 0 bases from V and 3 from J, leaving 10 bases between them. CDR1 is MNHNS and CDR2 is SASEGT in the germline V gene. The CDR3 runs 15 residues.